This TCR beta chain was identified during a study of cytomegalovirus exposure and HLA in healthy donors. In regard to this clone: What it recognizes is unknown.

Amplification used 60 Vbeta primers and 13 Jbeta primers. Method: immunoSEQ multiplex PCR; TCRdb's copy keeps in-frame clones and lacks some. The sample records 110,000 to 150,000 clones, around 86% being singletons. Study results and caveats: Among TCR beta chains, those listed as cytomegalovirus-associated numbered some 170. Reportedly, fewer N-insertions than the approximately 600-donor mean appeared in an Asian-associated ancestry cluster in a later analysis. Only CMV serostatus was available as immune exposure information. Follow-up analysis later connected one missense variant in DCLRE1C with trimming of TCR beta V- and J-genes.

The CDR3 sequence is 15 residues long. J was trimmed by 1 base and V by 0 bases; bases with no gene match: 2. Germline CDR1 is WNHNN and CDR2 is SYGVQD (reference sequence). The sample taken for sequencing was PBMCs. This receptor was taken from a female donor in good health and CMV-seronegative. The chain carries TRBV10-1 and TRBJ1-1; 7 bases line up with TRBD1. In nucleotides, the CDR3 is TGCGCCAGCAGTGAGTCCAACAGGGGGAACACTGAAGCTTTCTTT. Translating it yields CASSESNRGNTEAFF.